Each of the 5 T cell receptor beta chains below was sequenced from the same sample in a study of blood T cells in healthy people across ages. Then a second PCR, running about 6 to 12 cycles, was carried out with a sample-barcoded 5' primer and a J-beta primer mix. TCRdb reprocessed the 5' RACE reads via MiXCR and lists one record per CDR3 protein. Of about 1.6 million distinct CDR3 sequences in the sample, almost 35% were seen once. Sequencing was carried out using blood. Receptors originate from a woman aged 25 to 39 in good health.

In nucleotides, the CDR3 is TGCAGTGCTAGAGACGAACTAGCTGAACCAGCCAAAAACATTCAGTACTTC. It translates to CSARDELAEPAKNIQYF. The rearrangement uses TRBV20-1 and TRBJ2-4, with D possibly TRBD2 on 6 matching bases. Trimming removed 0 bases from V and 0 bases from J, with 15 bases in between. Germline CDR1 is DFQATT and CDR2 is SNEGSKA (reference sequence). The CDR3 covers 17 residues.

This clonotype occurred many times. The CDR3: CAISESGSNEQFF. In DNA, the CDR3 is TGTGCCATCAGTGAGTCGGGGAGCAATGAGCAGTTCTTC. The chain joins TRBV10-3 to TRBJ2-1; D perhaps matches TRBD2 (5 bases). Trimming removed 0 bases from V and 6 bases from J, with 6 bases in between. CDR3 size: 13 residues. Germline values: CDR1 ENHRY, CDR2 SYGVKD.

This clonotype was seen a handful of times. The V gene is TRBV29-1, the J gene TRBJ2-7; TRBD2 matches at 10 bases. The CDR3 covers 15 residues. The V segment lost 4 bases and the J segment 5 bases; nucleotides outside the gene matches: 11. Germline CDR1 and CDR2: SQVTM and ANQGSEA. For the CDR3, the DNA is TGCAGCGTTGTTGGGAGCGGGAGGGGTATCGACGAGCAGTACTTC. Amino acids: CSVVGSGRGIDEQYF.

This clonotype has only a few counts. This sequence joins TRBV7-6 and TRBJ2-5; TRBD2 matches at 7 bases. From germline, CDR1 is SGHVS and CDR2 FNYEAQ. The V segment lost 1 base and the J segment 0 bases; nucleotides outside the gene matches: 11. There are 18 residues in the CDR3. CDR3: CASSLDSASGEYQETQYF. DNA for the CDR3: TGTGCCAGCAGCTTAGACTCGGCTAGCGGAGAGTACCAAGAGACCCAGTACTTC.

This clonotype was counted only a few times. The chain has TRBV28 and TRBJ1-4; D is unclear. In germline, CDR1 is MDHEN, CDR2 SYDVKM. This CDR3 contains 14 residues. V dropped 6 bases and J dropped 6 bases, with 14 bases sitting between them. The CDR3, as DNA: TGTGCCAGCAGCTTAGCGGGCGGGTATGAAAAACTGTTTTTT. It specifies CASSLAGGYEKLFF. Full variable domain (remainder filled in from reference TRBV28 and TRBJ1-4): DVKVTQSSRYLVKRTGEKVFLECVQDMDHENMFWYRQDPGLGLRLIYFSYDVKMKEKGDIPEGYSVSREKKERFSLILESASTNQTSMYLCASSLAGGYEKLFFGSGTQLSVL.